This T cell receptor (beta chain) was sequenced during a study of technical replicates of blood from a handful of donors. Generated by immunoSEQ multiplex PCR, the TCRdb table keeps only in-frame clones and is missing some. Altogether roughly 97,000 clones are present, roughly 96% being singletons, with the ten largest covering approximately 0.38%. In germline, CDR1 is MGHRA, CDR2 YSYEKL. The V gene end was trimmed by 0 bases and the J gene end by 4 bases; junction bases not matched to a gene: 3. The CDR3 is 15 amino acids. The sample was T cells isolated from PBMCs. The receptor was isolated from a human donor in good health. V usage is TRBV4-1 and J usage is TRBJ2-7; 10 nucleotides align to TRBD1. CDR3 amino acids: CASSQEGQGTYEQYF. The DNA for the CDR3 is TGCGCCAGCAGCCAAGAGGGACAGGGGACATACGAGCAGTACTTC.